In its sample, the clone carrying this T cell receptor beta chain was seen a few times. Its target is not known. Three nested ARM-PCR rounds with V-beta and C-beta primers built TCRB libraries. A C-beta primer primed TCRB cDNA from approximately 0.5 ug RNA. TCRdb re-called the multiplex PCR reads through MiXCR, storing one row per CDR3 protein. This table holds 15,000 or so distinct CDR3 sequences, 65% to 80% found once. The germline gives CDR1 SGHAT, CDR2 FQNNGV. Trimming at V came to 3 bases and at J to 4 bases, leaving 2 bases not matched to a gene. This CDR3 is 15 amino acids long. The data were taken from a study of tumor-infiltrating lymphocytes in glioblastoma multiforme. Study-level results: No surface-marker sorting into functional T cell subtypes was done. RNA-based TCR sequencing may distort clone frequencies, since cells carry unequal TCR transcript numbers. Just one glioblastoma patient contributed to the TCR-mutation comparison.

The rearrangement uses TRBV11-2 and TRBJ2-1; 11 bases are a match to TRBD1. This receptor was identified in a male donor with glioblastoma. Sequencing used brain tumor tissue. The CDR3 region is CASSLGQGGYNEQFF. CDR3 nucleotides: TGTGCCAGCAGCTTGGGACAGGGGGGATACAATGAGCAGTTCTTC.